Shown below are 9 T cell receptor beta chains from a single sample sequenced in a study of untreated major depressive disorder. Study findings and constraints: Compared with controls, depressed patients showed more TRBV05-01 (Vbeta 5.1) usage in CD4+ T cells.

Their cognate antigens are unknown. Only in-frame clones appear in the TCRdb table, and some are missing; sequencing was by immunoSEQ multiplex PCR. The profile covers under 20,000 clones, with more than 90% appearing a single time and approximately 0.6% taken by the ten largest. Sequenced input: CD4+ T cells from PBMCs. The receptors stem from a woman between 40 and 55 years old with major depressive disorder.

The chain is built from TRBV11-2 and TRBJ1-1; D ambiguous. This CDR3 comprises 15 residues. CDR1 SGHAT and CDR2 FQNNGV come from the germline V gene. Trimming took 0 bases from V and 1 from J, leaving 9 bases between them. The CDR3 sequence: CASSLDPSANTEAFF. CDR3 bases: TGTGCCAGCAGCTTAGATCCGTCTGCGAACACTGAAGCTTTCTTT.

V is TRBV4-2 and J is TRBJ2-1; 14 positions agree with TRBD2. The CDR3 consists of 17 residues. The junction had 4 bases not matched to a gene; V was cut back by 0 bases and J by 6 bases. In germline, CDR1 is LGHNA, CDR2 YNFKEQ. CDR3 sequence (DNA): TGTGCCAGCAGCCAAGAGCCCGGGACTAGCGGGGGCAATGAGCAGTTCTTC. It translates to CASSQEPGTSGGNEQFF.

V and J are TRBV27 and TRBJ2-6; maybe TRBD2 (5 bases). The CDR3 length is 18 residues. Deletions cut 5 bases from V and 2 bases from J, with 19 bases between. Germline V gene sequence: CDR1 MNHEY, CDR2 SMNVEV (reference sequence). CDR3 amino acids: CASSRGSRNSPGANVLTF. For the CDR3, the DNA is TGTGCCAGCAGTCGCGGGTCTCGGAACAGTCCTGGGGCCAACGTCCTGACTTTC.

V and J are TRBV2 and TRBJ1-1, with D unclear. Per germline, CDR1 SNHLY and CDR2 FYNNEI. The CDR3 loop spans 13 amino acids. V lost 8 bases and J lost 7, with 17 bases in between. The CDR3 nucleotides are TGTGCCAGCTGGGGATTAAGGATAGGTGAAGCTTTCTTT. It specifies CASWGLRIGEAFF.

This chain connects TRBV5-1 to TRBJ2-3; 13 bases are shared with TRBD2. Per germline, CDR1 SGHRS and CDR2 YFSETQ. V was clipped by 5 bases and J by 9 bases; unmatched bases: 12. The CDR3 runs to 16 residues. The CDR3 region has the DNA TGCGCCAGCAGTTCTACTAGCGGGGGGGCCAAAGGGACGCAGTATTTT. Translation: CASSSTSGGAKGTQYF.

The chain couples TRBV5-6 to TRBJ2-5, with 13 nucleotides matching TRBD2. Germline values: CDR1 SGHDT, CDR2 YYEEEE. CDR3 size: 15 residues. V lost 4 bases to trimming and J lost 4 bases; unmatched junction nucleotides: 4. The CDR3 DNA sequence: TGTGCCAGCAGCAAGGGACTAGCGGGAACAGAGACCCAGTACTTC. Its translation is CASSKGLAGTETQYF. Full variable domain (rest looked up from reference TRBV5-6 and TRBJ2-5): DAGVTQSPTHLIKTRGQQVTLRCSPKSGHDTVSWYQQALGQGPQFIFQYYEEEERQRGNFPDRFSGHQFPNYSSELNVNALLLGDSALYLCASSKGLAGTETQYFGPGTRLLVL.

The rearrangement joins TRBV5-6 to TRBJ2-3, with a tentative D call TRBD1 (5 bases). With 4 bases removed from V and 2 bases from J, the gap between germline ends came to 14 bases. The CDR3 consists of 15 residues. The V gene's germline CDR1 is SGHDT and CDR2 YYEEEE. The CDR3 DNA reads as TGTGCCAGCAGCCCCCAGGGTCATTACACAGATACGCAGTATTTT. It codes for CASSPQGHYTDTQYF.

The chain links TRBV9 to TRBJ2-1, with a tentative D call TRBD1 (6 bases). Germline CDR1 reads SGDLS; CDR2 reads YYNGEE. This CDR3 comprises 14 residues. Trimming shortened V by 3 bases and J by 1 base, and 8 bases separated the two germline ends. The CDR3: CASSEGGSYNEQFF. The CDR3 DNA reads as TGTGCCAGCAGCGAAGGGGGATCCTACAATGAGCAGTTCTTC.

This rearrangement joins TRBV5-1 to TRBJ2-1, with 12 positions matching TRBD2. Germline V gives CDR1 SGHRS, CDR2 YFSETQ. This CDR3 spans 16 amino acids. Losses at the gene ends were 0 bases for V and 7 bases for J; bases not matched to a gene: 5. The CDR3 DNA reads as TGCGCCAGCAGCTTGGTACTAGCGGGAGGTATAAATGAGCAGTTCTTC. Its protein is CASSLVLAGGINEQFF. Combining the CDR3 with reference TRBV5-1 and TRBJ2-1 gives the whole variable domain KAGVTQTPRYLIKTRGQQVTLSCSPISGHRSVSWYQQTPGQGLQFLFEYFSETQRNKGNFPGRFSGRQFSNSRSEMNVSTLELGDSALYLCASSLVLAGGINEQFFGPGTRLTVL.